The next 10 T cell receptor beta chains were all read from a single sample in a study of early T cells in non-severe SARS-CoV-2 infection. MiXCR, run by TCRdb on the 5' RACE reads, gives a single entry per CDR3 protein. The sample lists tens of thousands of distinct CDR3 sequences; around an eighth were seen once. What was sequenced was whole blood. Receptor source: an adult who was a healthcare worker with PCR-confirmed SARS-CoV-2 infection or an uninfected control (not recorded which).

This clonotype showed up many times. This chain connects TRBV28 to TRBJ1-3; tentative D call: TRBD1 (5 bases). Deletions cut 6 bases from V and 4 bases from J, with 10 bases between. Germline-derived CDR1 and CDR2 are MDHEN and SYDVKM. CDR3 length: 13 amino acids. The CDR3 DNA reads as TGTGCCAGCAGAGCCGGGGGAGGAAACACCATATATTTT. Its translation: CASRAGGGNTIYF. The entire variable domain, with the rest obtained from reference TRBV28 and TRBJ1-3, is as follows: DVKVTQSSRYLVKRTGEKVFLECVQDMDHENMFWYRQDPGLGLRLIYFSYDVKMKEKGDIPEGYSVSREKKERFSLILESASTNQTSMYLCASRAGGGNTIYFGEGSWLTVV.

This clonotype was observed many times. This chain links TRBV10-2 with TRBJ2-1, with 9 bases that match TRBD1. Trimming cost V 6 bases and J 6 bases; bases outside gene matches: 9. Germline CDR1 reads WSHSY; CDR2 reads SAAADI. The CDR3 has 15 amino acids. CDR3 sequence (DNA): TGCGCCAGCAGGAAAGAGGGACAGGGTCGCAATGAGCAGTTCTTC. This gives the protein CASRKEGQGRNEQFF.

The chain recombines TRBV6-5 with TRBJ1-2; 7 bases fit TRBD1. The CDR3 contains 15 residues. Germline V gene lookup returns CDR1 MNHEY and CDR2 SVGAGI. V dropped 0 bases and J dropped 4; count of bases not matched to a gene: 5. The CDR3 protein is CASSYSGQNPYGYTF. In nucleotides, the CDR3 is TGTGCCAGCAGTTACTCGGGACAGAACCCCTATGGCTACACCTTC.

This clonotype was recorded a few times. V is TRBV6-2 or TRBV6-3 and J is TRBJ1-5; D unclear. V was shortened by 7 bases and J by 6 bases, with 19 bases between the two germline ends. The CDR3 totals 15 residues. Per the germline V gene, CDR1 is MNHEY and CDR2 is SVGEGT. The CDR3 loop is CASTSPTTWVQPQHF. In nucleotides, the CDR3 is TGTGCCAGCACCAGCCCTACCACTTGGGTTCAGCCCCAGCATTTT.

This clonotype showed up just a few times. The chain is built from TRBV12-3 or TRBV12-4 and TRBJ2-7; D is unclear. V was shortened by 3 bases and J by 5 bases, with 8 bases between the two germline ends. This CDR3 is built from 12 residues. The chain's CDR3 is CASSFSRDEQYF. CDR3 DNA: TGTGCCAGCAGTTTTAGTAGGGACGAGCAGTACTTC.

V and J are TRBV3-1 and TRBJ2-2; D perhaps matches TRBD2 (6 bases). The CDR3 is 16 amino acids. Germline V lookup: CDR1 LGHDT, CDR2 YNNKEL (reference sequence). V shed 2 bases and J shed 5 bases, with 15 bases lying between them. In nucleotides, the CDR3 is TGTGCCAGCAGCCAATATTTTGCGGGGTTGACCGGGGAGCTGTTTTTT. Amino acid sequence: CASSQYFAGLTGELFF.

In its sample, this clonotype was seen many times. This chain joins TRBV5-4 and TRBJ2-3; maybe TRBD2 (6 bases). The germline CDR1 and CDR2 sequences are SGHNT and YYREEE (reference sequence). The CDR3 has 16 residues. Trimming removed 3 bases at V and 6 bases at J, with 20 bases between. CDR3 amino acids: CASSSGGIGGGDTQYF. DNA of the CDR3: TGTGCCAGCAGCTCTGGCGGGATAGGAGGAGGGGATACGCAGTATTTT.

In this sample, this clonotype turned up a few times. The rearrangement uses TRBV5-4 and TRBJ1-2; possible D gene TRBD1, 6 bases. Trimming shortened V by 2 bases and J by 3 bases, and 17 bases separated the two germline ends. Germline V gene data show CDR1 as SGHNT and CDR2 as YYREEE (reference sequence). CDR3 length: 16 amino acids. CDR3 nucleotide sequence: TGTGCCAGCAGCTTTGAGGGGGAGATCGGTTACTATGGCTACACCTTC. The encoded protein is CASSFEGEIGYYGYTF.

This clonotype was seen only a few times. The chain recombines TRBV7-2 with TRBJ2-1; 11 positions match TRBD2. There are 17 residues in the CDR3. The V and J ends lost 5 bases and 6 bases, in that order; junction bases with no gene match: 12. CDR1 is SGHTA, CDR2 FQGNSA, per germline. Here the CDR3 reads CASSPNDSGGAFNEQFF. The CDR3 region has the DNA TGTGCCAGCAGCCCAAACGATAGCGGGGGGGCCTTCAATGAGCAGTTCTTC.

The CDR3 sequence is CAWSTSAGNTIYF. CDR3 bases: TGTGCCTGGAGTACGTCAGCCGGAAACACCATATATTTT. The V gene is TRBV30, the J gene TRBJ1-3; no clear D gene. Germline V gives CDR1 GTSNPN, CDR2 SVGIG (reference sequence). The CDR3 loop spans 13 amino acids. Trimming took 2 bases from V and 4 from J, leaving 9 bases between them. Using reference TRBV30 and TRBJ1-3 for the parts outside the CDR3, the full variable domain is SQTIHQWPATLVQPVGSPLSLECTVEGTSNPNLYWYRQAAGRGLQLLFYSVGIGQISSEVPQNLSASRPQDRQFILSSKKLLLSDSGFYLCAWSTSAGNTIYFGEGSWLTVV.